Listed below are T cell receptor beta chains from one sample, sequenced in a study of blood T cell repertoires in COVID-19. Sequenced by immunoSEQ multiplex PCR; TCRdb stores in-frame clones only, minus some. The sample holds under 300,000 clones, 86% seen once. Sequencing was done on a sample of peripheral blood. Receptors were obtained from a man older than 75 with acute or convalescent COVID-19. Each CDR3 is given with its conserved first and last residue. The D gene is left open where the match is weak. A clone size is listed for some rows: how often the clone was seen (once, few, many), or a class if it is expanded.

j_call: TRBJ1-5; d_call: TRBD1; v_call: TRBV19; clone_size: .; cdr3_aa: CASSGPQGLRDQPQHF; cdr3_nt: TGTGCCAGTAGCGGACCACAGGGGCTTCGGGATCAGCCCCAGCATTTT
j_call: TRBJ2-7; d_call: .; v_call: TRBV12-3/TRBV12-4; clone_size: .; cdr3_aa: CASSDPGEQYF; cdr3_nt: TGTGCCAGCAGCGATCCCGGTGAGCAGTACTTC
j_call: TRBJ1-5; d_call: .; v_call: TRBV19; clone_size: .; cdr3_aa: CASSSTGRYQPQHF; cdr3_nt: TGTGCCAGTAGTAGTACAGGGCGATATCAGCCCCAGCATTTT
j_call: TRBJ2-1; d_call: .; v_call: TRBV6-5; clone_size: .; cdr3_aa: CASSILRGYNEQFF; cdr3_nt: TGTGCCAGCAGCATTCTTAGGGGCTACAATGAGCAGTTCTTC
j_call: TRBJ1-1; d_call: .; v_call: TRBV5-1; clone_size: .; cdr3_aa: CASSLASLAEAFF; cdr3_nt: TGCGCCAGCAGCCTGGCCAGTCTTGCCGAAGCTTTCTTT
j_call: TRBJ2-3; d_call: .; v_call: TRBV19; clone_size: .; cdr3_aa: CASRGGPLSTDTQYF; cdr3_nt: TGTGCCAGCAGAGGGGGACCGCTTAGCACAGATACGCAGTATTTT
j_call: TRBJ2-5; d_call: .; v_call: TRBV6-5; clone_size: .; cdr3_aa: CASRGLQQWWETQYF; cdr3_nt: TGTGCCAGCAGGGGGCTGCAACAATGGTGGGAGACCCAGTACTTC
j_call: TRBJ1-4; d_call: .; v_call: TRBV6-6; clone_size: .; cdr3_aa: CASSPVGGRANEKLFF; cdr3_nt: TGTGCCAGCAGCCCCGTGGGGGGTAGGGCTAATGAAAAACTGTTTTTT
j_call: TRBJ1-4; d_call: TRBD1; v_call: TRBV15; clone_size: .; cdr3_aa: CATRRDRANEKLFF; cdr3_nt: TGTGCCACCCGCAGGGACAGGGCGAATGAAAAACTGTTTTTT
j_call: TRBJ2-1; d_call: TRBD2; v_call: TRBV5-6; clone_size: .; cdr3_aa: CASRILAGGRNEQFF; cdr3_nt: TGTGCCAGCAGAATTCTAGCGGGGGGGCGTAATGAGCAGTTCTTC
j_call: TRBJ2-4; d_call: .; v_call: TRBV28; clone_size: .; cdr3_aa: CASSDTGSLKYF; cdr3_nt: TGTGCCAGCAGTGACACAGGGAGCCTGAAGTACTTC
j_call: TRBJ1-4; d_call: .; v_call: TRBV19; clone_size: few; cdr3_aa: CASSMGRGTNEKLFF; cdr3_nt: TGTGCCAGTAGTATGGGGCGGGGAACTAATGAAAAACTGTTTTTT
j_call: TRBJ2-7; d_call: .; v_call: TRBV6-2/TRBV6-3; clone_size: .; cdr3_aa: CASTYSPSERYEQYF; cdr3_nt: TGTGCCAGCACCTACTCCCCCTCGGAGAGGTACGAGCAGTACTTC
j_call: TRBJ2-2; d_call: .; v_call: TRBV19; clone_size: .; cdr3_aa: CASTRGGGRGTGELFF; cdr3_nt: TGTGCCAGTACCCGAGGGGGGGGGCGCGGCACCGGGGAGCTGTTTTTT
j_call: TRBJ2-1; d_call: TRBD1; v_call: TRBV3-1/TRBV3-2; clone_size: .; cdr3_aa: CASNRQGSYNEQFF; cdr3_nt: TGTGCCAGCAACCGACAGGGTTCCTACAATGAGCAGTTCTTC
j_call: TRBJ1-3; d_call: .; v_call: TRBV5-1; clone_size: once; cdr3_aa: CASSLGPGGSGNTIYF; cdr3_nt: TGCGCCAGCAGCTTAGGCCCTGGAGGCTCTGGAAACACCATATATTTT
j_call: TRBJ1-5; d_call: .; v_call: TRBV21-1; clone_size: .; cdr3_aa: CASSNAGDSRGNQPQHF; cdr3_nt: TGTGCCAGCAGCAATGCGGGGGACTCCCGGGGCAATCAGCCCCAGCATTTT
j_call: TRBJ1-5; d_call: .; v_call: TRBV10-3; clone_size: .; cdr3_aa: CAISESDGGQPQHF; cdr3_nt: TGTGCCATCAGTGAGTCGGATGGAGGGCAGCCCCAGCATTTT
j_call: TRBJ1-5; d_call: TRBD1; v_call: TRBV5-6; clone_size: few; cdr3_aa: CASSRGQYNQPQHF; cdr3_nt: TGTGCCAGCAGCCGGGGACAGTACAATCAGCCCCAGCATTTT
j_call: TRBJ1-2; d_call: TRBD1; v_call: TRBV6-4; clone_size: .; cdr3_aa: CASSGGSTGSNGYTF; cdr3_nt: TGTGCCAGCTCCGGTGGTTCGACAGGGAGTAACGGCTACACCTTC